A selection of T cell receptor beta chains follows, all from one sample in a study of blood T cells in healthy people across ages. TCRdb recomputed calls from the 5' RACE reads with MiXCR, one row per CDR3 protein. The sample shows hundreds of thousands of distinct CDR3 sequences, over 20% of them seen only once. Sequencing input: blood. These receptor sequences come from a man between 65 and 85 years old in good health. Both conserved end residues are part of each CDR3.

CASSRRQGREYF | TRBJ2-3 | TRBV28
CAIMGTGGYTF | TRBJ1-2 | TRBV10-3
CASKLQEYSSGANVLTF | TRBJ2-6 | TRBV28
CSAHRGEDTQYF | TRBJ2-3 | TRBV20-1
CATSGDHQKATQYF | TRBJ2-5 | TRBV15
CASSSKQPQHF | TRBJ1-5 | TRBV28
CSARDGAGGEEQYF | TRBJ2-7 | TRBV20-1
CASSLAEVGPAFF | TRBJ2-1 | TRBV7-9
CASSLAPGREQFF | . | TRBV7-2
CASRKHDAGSTEAFF | TRBJ1-1 | TRBV6-5
CASSESGGASGDIQYF | TRBJ2-4 | TRBV10-2
CASSLTTGRRWPEATNEKLFF | TRBJ1-4 | TRBV5-1
CAIAPRTSGKYEQYF | TRBJ2-7 | TRBV10-3
CATSRFGGSSTDTQYF | TRBJ2-3 | TRBV15
CASSAIREGQPQHF | TRBJ1-5 | TRBV2
CASSLFRGYQETQYF | TRBJ2-5 | TRBV27
CASSEIAGGSYEQYF | TRBJ2-7 | TRBV2
CASSKTGNNEQFF | . | TRBV12-3/TRBV12-4
CAISPTMNTEAFF | TRBJ1-1 | TRBV10-3
CASSPGLVTYEQYF | TRBJ2-7 | TRBV11-2
CAADGDSYEQYF | TRBJ2-7 | TRBV2
CASSSGQGTQETQYF | TRBJ2-5 | TRBV5-1